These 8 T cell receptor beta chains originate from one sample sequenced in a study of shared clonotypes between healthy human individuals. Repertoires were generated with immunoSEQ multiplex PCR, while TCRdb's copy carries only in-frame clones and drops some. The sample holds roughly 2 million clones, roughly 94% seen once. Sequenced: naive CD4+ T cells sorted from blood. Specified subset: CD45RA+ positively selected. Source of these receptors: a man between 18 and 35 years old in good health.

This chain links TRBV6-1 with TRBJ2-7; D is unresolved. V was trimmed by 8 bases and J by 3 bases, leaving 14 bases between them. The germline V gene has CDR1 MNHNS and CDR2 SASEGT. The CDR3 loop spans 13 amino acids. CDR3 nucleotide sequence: TGTGCCAGCGAACGGCTACCGAACTACGAGCAGTACTTC. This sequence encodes CASERLPNYEQYF.

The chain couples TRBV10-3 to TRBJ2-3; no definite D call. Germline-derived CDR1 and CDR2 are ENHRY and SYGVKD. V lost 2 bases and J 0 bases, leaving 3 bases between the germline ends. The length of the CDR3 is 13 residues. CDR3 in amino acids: CAISEQSTDTQYF. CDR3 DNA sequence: TGTGCCATCAGTGAGCAGAGCACAGATACGCAGTATTTT.

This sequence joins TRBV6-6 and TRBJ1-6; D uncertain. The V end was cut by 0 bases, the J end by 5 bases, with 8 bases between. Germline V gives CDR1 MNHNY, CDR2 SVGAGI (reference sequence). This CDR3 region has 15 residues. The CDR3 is CASSYSMADNSPLHF. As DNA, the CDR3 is TGTGCCAGCAGTTACTCGATGGCAGATAATTCACCCCTCCACTTT.

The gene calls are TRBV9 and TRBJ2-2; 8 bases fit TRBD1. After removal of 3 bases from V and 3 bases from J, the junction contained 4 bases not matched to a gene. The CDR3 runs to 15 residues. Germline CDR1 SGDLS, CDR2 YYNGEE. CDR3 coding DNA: TGTGCCAGCAGCGCCAGACAGGGGTACACCGGGGAGCTGTTTTTT. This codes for CASSARQGYTGELFF.

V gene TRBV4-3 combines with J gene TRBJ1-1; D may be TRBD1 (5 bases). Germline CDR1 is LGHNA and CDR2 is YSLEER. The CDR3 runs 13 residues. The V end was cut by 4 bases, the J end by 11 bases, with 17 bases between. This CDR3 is CASSPGGSPPAFF. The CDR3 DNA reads TGCGCCAGCAGCCCCGGGGGATCTCCACCCGCTTTCTTT.

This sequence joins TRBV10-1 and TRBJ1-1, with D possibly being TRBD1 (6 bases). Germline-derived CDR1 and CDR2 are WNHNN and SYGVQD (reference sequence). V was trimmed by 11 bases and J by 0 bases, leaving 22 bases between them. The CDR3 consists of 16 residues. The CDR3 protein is CAFPGGTPVMNTEAFF. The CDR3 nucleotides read TGCGCCTTCCCGGGAGGGACACCGGTTATGAACACTGAAGCTTTCTTT.

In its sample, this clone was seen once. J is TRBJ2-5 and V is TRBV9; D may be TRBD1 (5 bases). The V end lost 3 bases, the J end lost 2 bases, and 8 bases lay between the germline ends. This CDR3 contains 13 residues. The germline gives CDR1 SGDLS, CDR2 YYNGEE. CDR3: CASSGGPQETQYF. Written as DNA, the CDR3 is TGTGCCAGCAGCGGGGGCCCGCAAGAGACCCAGTACTTC.

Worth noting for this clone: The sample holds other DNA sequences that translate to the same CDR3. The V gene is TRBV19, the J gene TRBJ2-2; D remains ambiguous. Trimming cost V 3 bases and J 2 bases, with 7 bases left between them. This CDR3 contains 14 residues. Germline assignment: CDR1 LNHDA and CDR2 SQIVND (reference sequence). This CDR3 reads CASSIRPNTGELFF. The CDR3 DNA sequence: TGTGCCAGTAGTATCAGGCCCAACACCGGGGAGCTGTTTTTT.